The 28 T cell receptor beta chains below come from one sample, sequenced in a study of multiple sclerosis patients with progressive multifocal leukoencephalopathy. The time point: more than 5 months of natalizumab therapy. Data came from immunoSEQ multiplex PCR; TCRdb stores just in-frame clones and leaves some out. Of 25,000 to 35,000 clones detected, around nine tenths appear once; the ten largest clones hold roughly 1.6%. Sequencing was performed on PBMCs, taken from a patient treated with natalizumab. Receptor source: a human donor with multiple sclerosis.

The rearrangement joins TRBV19 to TRBJ1-5; 7 bases are shared with TRBD1. The CDR3 is 17 amino acids. The germline V gene has CDR1 LNHDA and CDR2 SQIVND (reference sequence). V lost 6 bases to trimming and J lost 7 bases; unmatched junction nucleotides: 18. The CDR3 bases are TGTGCCAGTAGCCCCTATCCTTTTAGGGGGCAAGACCAGCCCCAGCATTTT. This codes for CASSPYPFRGQDQPQHF. Using reference TRBV19 and TRBJ1-5 for the parts outside the CDR3, the full variable domain is DGGITQSPKYLFRKEGQNVTLSCEQNLNHDAMYWYRQDPGQGLRLIYYSQIVNDFQKGDIAEGYSVSREKKESFPLTVTSAQKNPTAFYLCASSPYPFRGQDQPQHFGDGTRLSIL.

The chain combines TRBV6-5 with TRBJ1-6; TRBD1 matches at 7 bases. CDR1 is MNHEY and CDR2 is SVGAGI in the germline V gene. With 0 bases clipped from V and 6 bases from J, the junction kept 2 bases outside the gene matches. This CDR3 has 15 amino acids. The CDR3 bases are TGTGCCAGCAGTTACTCGACAGGGTTTAATTCACCCCTCCACTTT. Protein: CASSYSTGFNSPLHF.

The rearrangement links TRBV7-2 to TRBJ1-5, with a tentative D call TRBD1 (6 bases). The ends were cut back, 5 bases at V and 0 bases at J, with 11 bases in the middle. The CDR3 has 15 residues. Per germline, CDR1 SGHTA and CDR2 FQGNSA. The CDR3 sequence: CASSPWGASNQPQHF. The CDR3 DNA sequence: TGTGCCAGCAGCCCATGGGGGGCTAGCAATCAGCCCCAGCATTTT.

The chain carries TRBV2 and TRBJ2-1, with TRBD2 matching 14 bases. V gave up 4 bases and J gave up 7 bases; unmatched junction bases: 12. Germline values: CDR1 SNHLY, CDR2 FYNNEI. This CDR3 contains 18 residues. CDR3 in DNA: TGTGCCAGCAGTGGGAGACTAGCGGGAGGGCCGGGTAGGAATGAGCAGTTCTTC. It is translated as CASSGRLAGGPGRNEQFF.

This sequence joins TRBV19 and TRBJ2-3, with 12 bases aligning to TRBD2. V lost 3 bases, J lost 6 bases, and 7 bases stayed unmatched. The CDR3 runs 16 residues. Looked up from germline, CDR1 is LNHDA and CDR2 is SQIVND (reference sequence). The CDR3 region has the DNA TGTGCCAGTAGTATCATGCTAGCGGGAGGGCTTGATACGCAGTATTTT. Its protein is CASSIMLAGGLDTQYF.

As regards this clone: This CDR3 is also generated by other DNA sequences in the sample. The J gene is TRBJ2-7, the V gene TRBV10-3; either TRBD1 or TRBD2 may supply D (5 bases each). The ends were cut back, 3 bases at V and 2 bases at J, with 11 bases in the middle. The CDR3 totals 14 residues. CDR1 and CDR2 (germline): ENHRY, SYGVKD. This CDR3 is CAISEGRGAYEQYF. The CDR3 nucleotides are TGTGCCATCAGTGAAGGTCGAGGGGCCTACGAGCAGTACTTC.

The V and J genes are TRBV4-3 and TRBJ2-7, with TRBD2 identical over 7 bases. V was clipped by 3 bases and J by 3 bases; unmatched bases: 2. The CDR3 loop spans 13 amino acids. The germline gives CDR1 LGHNA, CDR2 YSLEER. CDR3 loop: CASSQTGGYEQYF. Written as DNA, the CDR3 is TGCGCCAGCAGCCAGACGGGGGGCTACGAGCAGTACTTC.

This chain uses TRBV9 with TRBJ1-2; D is unresolved. V dropped 0 bases and J dropped 5 bases, with 8 bases sitting between them. The length of the CDR3 is 13 residues. The germline gives CDR1 SGDLS, CDR2 YYNGEE. CDR3 in amino acids: CASSVESGYGYTF. The CDR3 region has the DNA TGTGCCAGCAGCGTAGAATCTGGGTATGGCTACACCTTC.

This sequence joins TRBV15 and TRBJ2-1; tentatively, D is TRBD2 (10 bases). The V gene lost 6 bases and the J gene lost 4 bases, with 16 bases spanning the gap. The CDR3 is 15 amino acids. The germline gives CDR1 LNHNV, CDR2 YYDKDF (reference sequence). CDR3 sequence: CATSTSGTGYNEQFF. The DNA of the CDR3 is TGTGCCACCAGTACTAGCGGGACAGGGTACAATGAGCAGTTCTTC. The full variable domain, its missing parts supplied by reference TRBV15 and TRBJ2-1, is DAMVIQNPRYQVTQFGKPVTLSCSQTLNHNVMYWYQQKSSQAPKLLFHYYDKDFNNEADTPDNFQSRRPNTSFCFLDIRSPGLGDTAMYLCATSTSGTGYNEQFFGPGTRLTVL.

The chain is built from TRBV6-5 and TRBJ2-7, with D tentatively TRBD1 (6 bases). Trimming removed 5 bases from V and 1 base from J, with 15 bases in between. The CDR3 runs 15 residues. The V gene's germline CDR1 is MNHEY and CDR2 SVGAGI. CDR3 sequence (DNA): TGTGCCAGCAGTCCTCAGTTTACAGGGTCCTACGAGCAGTACTTC. Its translation is CASSPQFTGSYEQYF.

The chain couples TRBV7-2 to TRBJ2-7; no reliable D call. The germline V gene encodes CDR1 SGHTA and CDR2 FQGNSA. This CDR3 spans 13 amino acids. V lost 4 bases, J lost 7 bases, and 14 bases lay in between. The CDR3: CASSSNYFSEQYF. As DNA, the CDR3 is TGTGCCAGCAGCTCTAACTACTTTTCTGAGCAGTACTTC.

This chain connects TRBV7-2 to TRBJ2-3; 14 nucleotides line up with TRBD2. Germline V gives CDR1 SGHTA, CDR2 FQGNSA. V trimming: 5 bases; J trimming: 6 bases; junction bases outside the gene matches: 7. The CDR3 runs to 16 residues. The CDR3 nucleotides read TGTGCCAGCAGCCCGCGGACTAGCGGGAGGACGGATACGCAGTATTTT. It codes for CASSPRTSGRTDTQYF.

The V gene is TRBV27, the J gene TRBJ2-7; D tentatively reads TRBD1 or TRBD2 (6 bases each). This CDR3 has 14 amino acids. CDR1 is MNHEY, CDR2 SMNVEV, per germline (reference sequence). With 3 bases removed from V and 2 bases from J, the gap between germline ends came to 11 bases. CDR3 residues: CASSFRGPTYEQYF. In DNA, the CDR3 is TGTGCCAGCAGTTTCCGGGGGCCCACCTACGAGCAGTACTTC.

The chain is built from TRBV6-6 and TRBJ2-2; D unclear. Germline-derived CDR1 and CDR2 are MNHNY and SVGAGI (reference sequence). This CDR3 is built from 14 residues. Trimming took 2 bases from V and 3 from J, leaving 7 bases between them. DNA of the CDR3: TGTGCCAGCAGTTACCGGACGGACACCGGGGAGCTGTTTTTT. This codes for CASSYRTDTGELFF.

V is TRBV7-6 and J is TRBJ2-7; D might be TRBD1 (5 bases). CDR1 is SGHVS and CDR2 is FNYEAQ in the germline V gene. V shed 6 bases and J shed 1 base, with 13 bases lying between them. The CDR3 sequence is 14 residues long. CDR3 in amino acids: CASSSPTVSYEQYF. The DNA of the CDR3 is TGTGCCAGCAGTTCACCGACAGTTTCCTACGAGCAGTACTTC.

This chain uses TRBV4-3 with TRBJ1-1; no definite D call. V was pared by 1 base and J by 2 bases, with 8 bases between. The length of the CDR3 is 14 residues. Germline CDR1 and CDR2: LGHNA and YSLEER. CDR3: CASSQGWTNTEAFF. CDR3 DNA: TGCGCCAGCAGCCAAGGCTGGACCAACACTGAAGCTTTCTTT.

In this sample, this clone turned up a few times. V and J are TRBV9 and TRBJ1-3; D not resolved. The germline V and J ends were trimmed by 3 bases and 0 bases, with 7 bases remaining between them. This CDR3 contains 14 residues. From germline, CDR1 is SGDLS and CDR2 YYNGEE. CDR3 amino acids: CASSGSVSGNTIYF. For the CDR3, the DNA is TGTGCCAGCAGCGGCAGTGTCTCTGGAAACACCATATATTTT.

Only a few counts were recorded for this clone. The chain recombines TRBV13 with TRBJ1-5; TRBD1 aligns across 8 bases. Trimming took 5 bases from V and 2 from J; bases not matched to a gene: 5. CDR3 length: 15 amino acids. Germline V gene sequence: CDR1 PRHDT, CDR2 FYEKMQ (reference sequence). In nucleotides, the CDR3 is TGTGCCAGCAGCCGGACAGGGAGTGGCAATCAGCCCCAGCATTTT. This encodes CASSRTGSGNQPQHF.

In this sample, this clone turned up a few times. The chain carries TRBV10-3 and TRBJ2-7, with TRBD1 identical over 9 bases. The trim removed 7 bases at V and 1 base at J, leaving 2 bases unmatched. The germline V gene has CDR1 ENHRY and CDR2 SYGVKD. The CDR3 runs 13 residues. Written as DNA, the CDR3 is TGTGCCATCATGGGGACAGGGTCCTACGAGCAGTACTTC. This sequence encodes CAIMGTGSYEQYF.

V gene TRBV28 combines with J gene TRBJ2-1; D is unclear. V lost 2 bases and J lost 4, with 15 bases in between. Germline assignment: CDR1 MDHEN and CDR2 SYDVKM. The CDR3 is made up of 16 amino acids. CDR3 sequence: CASSLRPAKKYNEQFF. The CDR3 bases are TGTGCCAGCAGTTTAAGGCCCGCCAAGAAATACAATGAGCAGTTCTTC.

Concerning this clone itself: Other nucleotide sequences from this sample produce the same CDR3. The chain carries TRBV27 and TRBJ1-5; D uncertain. Germline V gives CDR1 MNHEY, CDR2 SMNVEV (reference sequence). This CDR3 spans 13 amino acids. V lost 3 bases and J lost 7, with 10 bases in between. The CDR3 DNA sequence: TGTGCCAGCAGTTTGTCCGGGGTCCAGCCCCAGCATTTT. It yields the protein CASSLSGVQPQHF.

Worth noting for this clone: Other nucleotide sequences from this sample produce the same CDR3. This sequence joins TRBV10-3 and TRBJ1-3, with D perhaps TRBD1 (5 bases). Germline CDR1 and CDR2: ENHRY and SYGVKD. The length of the CDR3 is 17 residues. Trimming cost V 4 bases and J 0 bases, with 16 bases left between them. Written as DNA, the CDR3 is TGTGCCATCAGTGGGGCTGGAGGCGGGGGCTCTGGAAACACCATATATTTT. It translates to CAISGAGGGGSGNTIYF.

The chain uses TRBV5-1 and TRBJ1-2; TRBD1 is a possible D gene (6 bases). Deletions cut 1 base from V and 2 bases from J, with 15 bases between. Germline loops: CDR1 SGHRS, CDR2 YFSETQ. The CDR3 totals 16 residues. The CDR3 sequence: CASSLYVRGSNYGYTF. The CDR3, as DNA: TGCGCCAGCAGCTTGTACGTCAGGGGATCAAACTATGGCTACACCTTC. The variable domain in full, with the rest retrieved from reference TRBV5-1 and TRBJ1-2, is KAGVTQTPRYLIKTRGQQVTLSCSPISGHRSVSWYQQTPGQGLQFLFEYFSETQRNKGNFPGRFSGRQFSNSRSEMNVSTLELGDSALYLCASSLYVRGSNYGYTFGSGTRLTVV.

This clone was counted between two and nine times. V is TRBV4-1 and J is TRBJ2-7, with 7 nucleotides matching TRBD2. This CDR3 has 18 amino acids. Trimming at V came to 4 bases and at J to 2 bases, leaving 17 bases not matched to a gene. Germline values: CDR1 MGHRA, CDR2 YSYEKL. CDR3 DNA sequence: TGCGCCAGCAGCCCCACACCCATTGGGGGGGAGCGCGCCTACGAGCAGTACTTC. Translating it yields CASSPTPIGGERAYEQYF.

This chain links TRBV2 with TRBJ2-4, with a possible D match to TRBD2 (5 bases). CDR3 size: 16 residues. V lost 7 bases to trimming and J lost 0 bases, with 16 bases between them. Germline V lookup: CDR1 SNHLY, CDR2 FYNNEI. This CDR3 is CASTLGIYGAKNIQYF. As DNA, the CDR3 is TGTGCCAGCACGCTCGGGATCTATGGAGCCAAAAACATTCAGTACTTC.

This clone occurred once. The rearrangement joins TRBV15 to TRBJ2-7; possibly TRBD2 for D (5 bases). The CDR3 consists of 14 residues. Trimming shortened V by 4 bases and J by 0 bases, and 10 bases separated the two germline ends. Germline V gives CDR1 LNHNV, CDR2 YYDKDF (reference sequence). The CDR3 coding sequence is TGTGCCACCAGCATACGACGGGACTCCTACGAGCAGTACTTC. Protein: CATSIRRDSYEQYF.

The chain uses TRBV18 and TRBJ1-4, with a tentative D call TRBD1 (6 bases). Trimming removed 8 bases at V and 8 bases at J, with 21 bases between. There are 15 residues in the CDR3. The germline gives CDR1 KGHSH, CDR2 LQKENI. CDR3 DNA: TGTGCCAGCGACAACACAGGGCGAAGTGGGGAAAAACTGTTTTTT. It encodes CASDNTGRSGEKLFF.

V is TRBV5-6 and J is TRBJ2-7; 10 bases match TRBD2. Trimming at V came to 0 bases and at J to 2 bases, leaving 2 bases not matched to a gene. This CDR3 is 15 amino acids long. The V gene's germline CDR1 is SGHDT and CDR2 YYEEEE. The CDR3 region has the DNA TGTGCCAGCAGCTTGGCCCTAGCGGGAGCCTACGAGCAGTACTTC. It codes for CASSLALAGAYEQYF.